The 4 T cell receptor beta chains presented below share a single source sample, sequenced in a study of OX40 agonist ivuxolimab in advanced cancers. TCRdb keeps only in-frame clones here, not all; method: immunoSEQ multiplex PCR. The sample records 69,000 or so clones, roughly 85% being singletons. The sequences come from CD4+ or CD8+ T cells sorted from blood, collected in a trial of the OX40 agonist ivuxolimab. The receptors come from an adult with an advanced solid tumor such as melanoma, head and neck, liver or kidney cancer.

J is TRBJ1-1 and V is TRBV7-6; 12 bases line up with TRBD1. The CDR3 loop spans 15 amino acids. V lost 5 bases and J lost 4; bases outside the gene matches: 5. Germline CDR1 is SGHVS and CDR2 is FNYEAQ. The CDR3 nucleotides read TGTGCCAGCAGCCCGGGGACAGGGGGCCTCACTGAAGCTTTCTTT. This codes for CASSPGTGGLTEAFF.

The chain employs TRBV18 and TRBJ2-1, with D perhaps TRBD2 (7 bases). Between the trimmed V and J ends, which lost 3 bases and 8 bases, there was a span of 11 bases. Germline CDR1 reads KGHSH; CDR2 reads LQKENI. The CDR3 has 13 amino acids. CDR3 region: CASSPGAGDEQFF. The CDR3 bases are TGTGCCAGCTCACCGGGGGCGGGGGATGAGCAGTTCTTC.

The rearrangement uses TRBV5-3 and TRBJ1-5, with a weak D call TRBD1 (6 bases). TRBV5-3 is placed among ORFs of uncertain function. CDR3 length: 19 amino acids. V shed 6 bases and J shed 6 bases, with 31 bases lying between them. CDR3 bases: TGTGCCAGAACCCTCTCCGGGACACTGGCCTGGGTAGGCTGTCAGCCCCAGCATTTT. Protein sequence: CARTLSGTLAWVGCQPQHF.

The rearrangement links TRBV28 to TRBJ1-5, with 9 bases lining up with TRBD1. CDR1 and CDR2 from the germline V gene are MDHEN and SYDVKM. V lost 5 bases to trimming and J lost 10 bases; unmatched junction nucleotides: 18. There are 17 residues in the CDR3. The CDR3 region has the DNA TGTGCCAGCAGTCGTGACCGAGGGACAGGGAGTATCAGCCCCCAGCATTTT. This encodes CASSRDRGTGSISPQHF. The full variable domain, its missing parts supplied by reference TRBV28 and TRBJ1-5, is DVKVTQSSRYLVKRTGEKVFLECVQDMDHENMFWYRQDPGLGLRLIYFSYDVKMKEKGDIPEGYSVSREKKERFSLILESASTNQTSMYLCASSRDRGTGSISPQHFGDGTRLSIL.